The next 17 T cell receptor beta chains were all read from a single sample in a study of blood T cell repertoires in COVID-19. The repertoire was sequenced with immunoSEQ multiplex PCR; TCRdb's copy has only in-frame clones and lacks some. Among 200,000 or so clones listed, around 89% were seen once. Sequencing was done on a sample of PBMCs or T cells enriched from blood (not recorded which). All receptors come from a woman under 40 who had recovered from COVID-19.

The chain carries TRBV5-1 and TRBJ1-1; 10 bases line up with TRBD1. Germline V gene lookup returns CDR1 SGHRS and CDR2 YFSETQ. Trimming removed 4 bases from V and 11 bases from J; junction bases left unmatched: 8. The length of the CDR3 is 13 residues. The CDR3 DNA sequence: TGCGCCAGCAGCGGAACCGGGACAGGGGAGGCTTTCTTT. Protein sequence: CASSGTGTGEAFF.

This chain connects TRBV5-1 to TRBJ2-5; D might be TRBD2 (5 bases). V was trimmed by 3 bases and J by 5 bases, leaving 8 bases between them. The CDR3 spans 12 residues. Germline CDR1 is SGHRS and CDR2 is YFSETQ. The CDR3 DNA reads as TGCGCCAGCAGCTCCGGGGTCGAGACCCAGTACTTC. Its translation is CASSSGVETQYF.

The V call is TRBV20-1, the J call TRBJ1-2, with D unresolved. The CDR3 extends over 12 amino acids. Trimming left V 3 bases short and J 10 bases short, with 15 bases between. Per germline, CDR1 DFQATT and CDR2 SNEGSKA (reference sequence). The CDR3 reads CSASGRDGDYTF. The CDR3 DNA follows: TGCAGTGCTAGTGGGAGAGACGGTGACTACACCTTC.

V usage is TRBV7-2 and J usage is TRBJ1-2; D not certain. The CDR3 has 14 residues. Germline loops: CDR1 SGHTA, CDR2 FQGNSA. Trimming took 1 base from V and 2 from J, leaving 8 bases between them. The CDR3 DNA reads TGTGCCAGCAGCTTAGTGTATATCAACTATGGCTACACCTTC. It encodes CASSLVYINYGYTF.

The gene calls are TRBV4-3 and TRBJ1-6; D is possibly TRBD1 (5 bases). The CDR3 extends over 15 amino acids. CDR1 is LGHNA and CDR2 is YSLEER in the germline V gene. Trimming took 1 base from V and 9 from J, leaving 13 bases between them. The CDR3: CASSQGGQGGSPLHF. The CDR3 DNA sequence: TGCGCCAGCAGCCAAGGCGGCCAGGGAGGTTCACCCCTCCACTTT.

V usage is TRBV5-1 and J usage is TRBJ2-1; a weak D match, TRBD2 (5 bases). Trimming removed 4 bases from V and 4 bases from J, with 12 bases in between. The CDR3 runs 14 residues. Germline V CDR1 and CDR2: SGHRS, YFSETQ. The CDR3 nucleotides read TGCGCCAGCAGCCCCGAACTAGGGTACAATGAGCAGTTCTTC. It is translated as CASSPELGYNEQFF.

This clone showed up just a few times. The J gene is TRBJ1-2, the V gene TRBV10-3, with D maybe TRBD1 (6 bases). The CDR3 is 13 amino acids. Trimming pared 9 bases from V and 5 bases from J, leaving 16 bases between. In germline, CDR1 is ENHRY, CDR2 SYGVKD. Here the CDR3 reads CAMAADSQYGYTF. CDR3 sequence (DNA): TGTGCCATGGCCGCGGACAGCCAATATGGCTACACCTTC.

CDR3 nucleotides: TGTGCCAGCAGCCAAGACAGGGACAATGAGCAGTTCTTC. Its protein is CASSQDRDNEQFF. J is TRBJ2-1 and V is TRBV3-1 (or the pseudogene TRBV3-2), with D possibly TRBD1 on 5 matching bases. The CDR3 length is 13 residues. Trimming stripped 0 bases from V and 5 bases from J, with 5 bases between. Germline lookup yields CDR1 LGHDT and CDR2 YNNKEL (reference sequence).

This clone was counted a single time. V is TRBV19 and J is TRBJ1-3; D call uncertain. CDR3 length equals 13 residues. Trimming removed 4 bases at V and 0 bases at J, with 4 bases between. Germline CDR1 reads LNHDA; CDR2 reads SQIVND (reference sequence). The CDR3 coding sequence is TGTGCCAGTAGTAGCAGCTCTGGAAACACCATATATTTT. Translated, it gives CASSSSSGNTIYF.

The chain recombines TRBV12-3 or TRBV12-4 with TRBJ2-7; TRBD1 agrees at 7 bases. V trimming: 8 bases; J trimming: 5 bases; junction bases outside the gene matches: 3. This CDR3 is 11 amino acids long. CDR3 bases: TGTGCCAGCCGACAGGGACACGAGCAGTACTTC. Its protein is CASRQGHEQYF.

This CDR3 is CASSITRDAGELFF. CDR3 bases: TGTGCCAGTAGTATAACCAGGGATGCCGGGGAGCTGTTTTTT. V and J are TRBV19 and TRBJ2-2, with TRBD1 as a possible D gene (5 bases). Per the germline V gene, CDR1 is LNHDA and CDR2 is SQIVND (reference sequence). The CDR3 sequence is 14 residues long. V lost 2 bases and J lost 6, with 10 bases in between.

There are a few counts of this clone. This chain connects TRBV19 to TRBJ1-1; 7 positions match TRBD1. The CDR3 covers 15 residues. From germline, CDR1 is LNHDA and CDR2 SQIVND (reference sequence). The trim removed 6 bases at V and 4 bases at J, leaving 11 bases unmatched. This CDR3 reads CASRSPGGESTEAFF. For the CDR3, the DNA is TGTGCCAGTAGAAGTCCAGGGGGAGAAAGCACTGAAGCTTTCTTT.

This clone was seen only a few times. The rearrangement uses TRBV6-5 and TRBJ1-2; 8 bases align to TRBD1. This CDR3 is built from 14 residues. Trimming removed 6 bases from V and 8 bases from J; junction bases left unmatched: 11. Germline V gene lookup returns CDR1 MNHEY and CDR2 SVGAGI. The chain's CDR3 is CASRDPATGAGYTF. CDR3 nucleotide sequence: TGTGCCAGCAGAGATCCCGCGACAGGGGCGGGCTACACCTTC.

The chain is built from TRBV7-9 and TRBJ2-3; 7 bases are shared with TRBD2. J lost 0 bases, V lost 5 bases, and 2 bases had no gene match. Germline V gives CDR1 SEHNR, CDR2 FQNEAQ (reference sequence). This CDR3 comprises 14 residues. Here the CDR3 DNA reads TGTGCCAGCAGCCGCGGGGGAAGCACAGATACGCAGTATTTT. Amino acids: CASSRGGSTDTQYF.

J is TRBJ1-5 and V is TRBV6-1, with a tentative D call TRBD1 (5 bases). CDR3 size: 19 residues. Germline V gives CDR1 MNHNS, CDR2 SASEGT. Trimming removed 3 bases from V and 1 base from J, with 22 bases in between. This chain's CDR3 is CASSDPPFTGGVSNQPQHF. The CDR3 DNA reads TGTGCCAGCAGTGATCCCCCTTTTACGGGGGGGGTGAGCAATCAGCCCCAGCATTTT.

The chain employs TRBV7-2 and TRBJ2-2; 10 bases align to TRBD1. CDR1 and CDR2 from the germline V gene are SGHTA and FQGNSA. V lost 0 bases and J lost 6; bases outside the gene matches: 7. This CDR3 spans 17 amino acids. CDR3 residues: CASSLAPGQGESGELFF. The CDR3 DNA reads as TGTGCCAGCAGCTTAGCCCCCGGACAGGGGGAGTCCGGGGAGCTGTTTTTT.

Points on this clone: This sample also contains other DNA sequences that code for the same CDR3. This chain joins TRBV2 and TRBJ1-1, with 7 bases aligning to TRBD1. V gave up 7 bases and J gave up 8 bases; unmatched junction bases: 4. Germline V gene sequence: CDR1 SNHLY, CDR2 FYNNEI. This CDR3 has 11 residues. CDR3 nucleotide sequence: TGTGCCAGCACCCGGGACAGCGAAGCTTTCTTT. This translates into CASTRDSEAFF. Full variable domain (rest looked up from reference TRBV2 and TRBJ1-1): EPEVTQTPSHQVTQMGQEVILRCVPISNHLYFYWYRQILGQKVEFLVSFYNNEISEKSEIFDDQFSVERPDGSNFTLKIRSTKLEDSAMYFCASTRDSEAFFGQGTRLTVV.